What follows is one TCR beta chain and its context. What it recognizes is unknown. The length of the CDR3 is 14 residues. Per germline, CDR1 LGHDT and CDR2 YNNKEL (reference sequence). The V end lost 6 bases, the J end lost 3 bases, and 14 bases lay between the germline ends. Other autoimmune diseases, uncontrolled infections, pregnancy and lactation each led to patient exclusion. The sample is drawn from a study of Graves' ophthalmopathy and Graves' hyperthyroidism. Whole-study results and caveats: As the model predicted ophthalmopathy progression, it achieved a sensitivity of 70.59% and a specificity of 72.22%. Blood was where most expanded thyroid clonotypes above 0.001 frequency also turned up.

RNA transcripts were the template, and TCR beta CDR3 regions were amplified from them. First-round RT-PCR with HTBI primers preceded a second-round multiplex PCR. Each CDR3 protein is one row after TCRdb ran MiXCR on the multiplex PCR reads. The sample includes about 390,000 distinct CDR3 sequences, about a sixth of them seen just once. The source is an adult woman with stable Graves' hyperthyroidism. The sequenced sample consisted of peripheral blood. This chain links TRBV3-1 with TRBJ1-1; TRBD1 is a possible D gene (6 bases). CDR3 loop: CASRAQGLYTEAFF. The CDR3 DNA reads TGTGCCAGCAGGGCCCAGGGGTTGTACACTGAAGCTTTCTTT.